The rows below give T cell receptor beta chains drawn from one sample of a study of glioma-infiltrating T cells. MiXCR was run by TCRdb on the multiplex PCR reads, yielding one entry per CDR3 protein. This sample has roughly 200,000 distinct CDR3 sequences, with about 40% found just once. Sequences were obtained from glioma tissue, nonneoplastic brain tissue, or PBMCs (not recorded which). These receptors came from a human donor with low-grade glioma or glioblastoma, undergoing nonglioma brain surgery, or in good health (not recorded which). Each CDR3 is given with its conserved first and last residue. D genes are given only for firm matches. Not all rows give a size; the values are once, few, many and, for expanded clones, a class.

CDR3nt | CDR3aa | abundance | j_gene | d_gene | v_gene
TGTGCCAGCACCCAGGGACAGCCCAGAGAGACCCAGTACTTC | CASTQGQPRETQYF | once | TRBJ2-5 | TRBD1 | TRBV24-1
TGTGCCAGCAGTTTAAACAGGGGTCGTGGCTACACCTTC | CASSLNRGRGYTF | many | TRBJ1-2 | TRBD1 | TRBV28
TGCAGCGTTGACCAGGGATGGGTGTCCAATGAAGCTTTCTTT | CSVDQGWVSNEAFF | . | TRBJ1-1 | . | TRBV29-1
TGTGCCAGCAGGGTGGACAAGACTTTTTCCTACGAGCAGTACTTC | CASRVDKTFSYEQYF | many | TRBJ2-7 | . | TRBV28
TGTGCCAGCAGTTACGGGACGGGGGCGGCTGGAAACACCATATATTTT | CASSYGTGAAGNTIYF | few | TRBJ1-3 | . | TRBV6-5
TGTGCCAGCAGTGAAATGGGAGCGGGGAATCAGCCCCAGCATTTT | CASSEMGAGNQPQHF | . | TRBJ1-5 | . | TRBV2
TGTGCCAGTAGTATAGGGGGTTATGGCAATCAGCCCCAGCATTTT | CASSIGGYGNQPQHF | . | TRBJ1-5 | . | TRBV19
TGCAGTTCCACCCCCACACGTGGGGGCGAGCAGTACTTC | CSSTPTRGGEQYF | many | TRBJ2-7 | . | TRBV20-1
TGTGCCAGCAGTGACACGAAAGGGTCGGCGACCCAGTACTTC | CASSDTKGSATQYF | many | TRBJ2-5 | . | TRBV25-1
TGCAGCGTTGAGACCGGGACAGGGGTGGACGAGCAGTACTTC | CSVETGTGVDEQYF | few | TRBJ2-7 | TRBD1 | TRBV29-1
TGTGCCAGCAGCTTGGGGAGCGGGAAATACAATGAGCAGTTCTTC | CASSLGSGKYNEQFF | many | TRBJ2-1 | TRBD2 | TRBV7-9
TGTGCCAGCAGTTCAAGCGGCCAAGGATACAATGAGCAGTTCTTC | CASSSSGQGYNEQFF | many | TRBJ2-1 | . | TRBV28
TGTGCCAGCAGCTTAGGTAGTGGATCTGGCTACACCTTC | CASSLGSGSGYTF | few | TRBJ1-2 | . | TRBV7-3
TGTGCCAGCAGCCGGGGTGTTAGAAGCTGCCAGGGGGACCAGTACTTC | CASSRGVRSCQGDQYF | . | TRBJ2-5 | TRBD1 | TRBV5-4
TGTGCCAGCAGTATATCAGGGATTGGACCACAAGAGACCCAGTACTTC | CASSISGIGPQETQYF | . | TRBJ2-5 | . | TRBV7-9
TGTGCCAGCAGCCAAGTCAGACAGGCAAGCACTGAAGCTTTCTTT | CASSQVRQASTEAFF | many | TRBJ1-1 | . | TRBV14
TGTGCCAGCACCGTACAGGGAAGCTCCTACGAGCAGTACTTC | CASTVQGSSYEQYF | few | TRBJ2-7 | . | TRBV12-3/TRBV12-4
TGCGCCAGCAGCCAAGATGGGACGGTCGACGATCGCTACACCTTC | CASSQDGTVDDRYTF | many | TRBJ1-2 | . | TRBV4-1
TGCAGTTCTAGCGGGACTTACAATGAGCAGTTCTTC | CSSSGTYNEQFF | . | TRBJ2-1 | TRBD2 | TRBV20-1
TGTGCCAGCAGTGTCCCGAGACACTTGAATTCACACCTCCACTTT | CASSVPRHLNSHLHF | . | TRBJ1-6 | . | TRBV25-1
TGTGCCAGCGGAGCGTATGAGACCCAGTACTTC | CASGAYETQYF | . | TRBJ2-5 | . | TRBV6-1
TGTGCCGTGCGGTTGGCCAGAGGCTACACCTTC | CAVRLARGYTF | many | TRBJ1-2 | . | TRBV12-3/TRBV12-4
TGTGCCAGCAGTGAGACCGCCACTTTCAATCAGCCCCAGCATTTT | CASSETATFNQPQHF | many | TRBJ1-5 | . | TRBV2
TGTGCCATCAGTGATTGGGGGGAGGACACTGAAGATTTCTTT | CAISDWGEDTEDFF | . | TRBJ1-1 | . | TRBV6-5
TGTGCCAGCGGTCATCCGGGAGACACAGATACGCAGTATTTT | CASGHPGDTDTQYF | . | TRBJ2-3 | . | TRBV28
TGTGACAGCAGTTTAGGGAACACTGAAGCTTTCTTT | CDSSLGNTEAFF | . | TRBJ1-1 | . | TRBV12-3/TRBV12-4
TGTGCCATCGGAGTGAATGGCTACACCTTC | CAIGVNGYTF | many | TRBJ1-2 | . | TRBV10-3
TGCAGCGTTGGAGGGGGTAAGGATCAGCCCCAGCATTTT | CSVGGGKDQPQHF | few | TRBJ1-5 | . | TRBV29-1
TGTGCCAGCAGCTTTACAGAATACGAGCAGTACTTC | CASSFTEYEQYF | many | TRBJ2-7 | . | TRBV7-9
TGCAGTGCTATACCCACTAGCTGGAGGGCCAATGAGCAGTTCTTC | CSAIPTSWRANEQFF | . | TRBJ2-1 | . | TRBV20-1
TGCAGTGCTGGAGTGGGAGGAGGCGGATACACCTTC | CSAGVGGGGYTF | . | TRBJ1-2 | . | TRBV20-1
TGTGCCAGTAGTATGGGACAGGGAACAGAGACCCAGTACTTC | CASSMGQGTETQYF | few | TRBJ2-5 | TRBD1 | TRBV19
TGTGCCAGCAGCGGGCCGGGAGGGCCTGTAGAGACCCAGTACTTC | CASSGPGGPVETQYF | few | TRBJ2-5 | TRBD2 | TRBV7-6
TGCAGTGCTTACAGGGAGGGTAGCACAGATACGCAGTATTTT | CSAYREGSTDTQYF | many | TRBJ2-3 | . | TRBV20-1
TGTGCCAGCAGAGAGTCCGGGACAGTTGCAGAGACCCAGTACTTC | CASRESGTVAETQYF | . | TRBJ2-5 | TRBD1 | TRBV6-1
TGTGCCAGCAGTTCAACTAAGGGGGCAGATCAGCCCCAGCATTTT | CASSSTKGADQPQHF | many | TRBJ1-5 | TRBD1 | TRBV28
TGTGCCAGCAGTCTATCACAGGGTTGGCAAGAGACCCAGTACTTC | CASSLSQGWQETQYF | many | TRBJ2-5 | . | TRBV6-1
TGTGCCAGCAGTCCTCAGAACTCGTATGGCTACACCTTC | CASSPQNSYGYTF | many | TRBJ1-2 | . | TRBV27